One and the same sample provided the 4 T cell receptor beta chains below, sequenced in a study of CD8 T cells in Susac syndrome (dated by TCRdb to the late 2010s). The method behind the library was the immunoSEQ multiplex PCR assay. RNA was extracted with the RNeasy kit and 0.5 to 1 ug was reverse transcribed using random hexamers. TCRdb reworked the public reads: Q25 trimming with fastp, MiXCR clone assembly, productive beta chains retained. All rows with the same CDR3 protein become a single entry with the most common DNA and genes. The sample includes 140,000 to 150,000 distinct CDR3 sequences, with roughly 94% observed a single time. The top ten hold 0.07% to 0.1% of the sample. Sequencing input: CD4+ T cells from PBMCs. The receptors shown here come from a human donor in good health.

The chain couples TRBV20-1 to TRBJ2-1; maybe TRBD1 (6 bases). With 4 bases removed from V and 10 bases from J, the gap between germline ends came to 17 bases. Germline CDR1 DFQATT, CDR2 SNEGSKA (reference sequence). CDR3 length: 13 residues. CDR3 sequence reads: CSAKGDTRGEQFF. For the CDR3, the DNA is TGCAGTGCTAAAGGGGACACCCGAGGGGAGCAGTTCTTC.

The CDR3 coding sequence is TGCGCCAGCAGCCAAGATACCGGGACAGCATACGAGCAGTACTTC. It encodes CASSQDTGTAYEQYF. The V gene is TRBV4-1, the J gene TRBJ2-7; 7 nucleotides align to TRBD1. J gave up 4 bases and V 0 bases, and 6 bases lay outside the gene matches. Germline V gene sequence: CDR1 MGHRA, CDR2 YSYEKL. CDR3 length: 15 amino acids.

The V call is TRBV19, the J call TRBJ2-1, with TRBD1 identical over 10 bases. The V gene end was trimmed by 5 bases and the J gene end by 4 bases; junction bases not matched to a gene: 2. The CDR3 consists of 14 residues. Germline CDR1 is LNHDA and CDR2 is SQIVND (reference sequence). The CDR3 protein is CASSPGQGYNEQFF. DNA of the CDR3: TGTGCCAGTAGTCCGGGACAGGGGTACAATGAGCAGTTCTTC.

The chain recombines TRBV18 with TRBJ2-3; no definite D call. The CDR3 totals 13 residues. Germline CDR1 and CDR2: KGHSH and LQKENI. Trimming cost V 5 bases and J 4 bases, with 10 bases left between them. The CDR3 sequence is CASSEIRADTQYF. The CDR3 DNA follows: TGTGCCAGCTCAGAGATTCGGGCAGATACGCAGTATTTT. The full variable domain, its missing parts supplied by reference TRBV18 and TRBJ2-3, is NAGVMQNPRHLVRRRGQEARLRCSPMKGHSHVYWYRQLPEEGLKFMVYLQKENIIDESGMPKERFSAEFPKEGPSILRIQQVVRGDSAAYFCASSEIRADTQYFGPGTRLTVL.